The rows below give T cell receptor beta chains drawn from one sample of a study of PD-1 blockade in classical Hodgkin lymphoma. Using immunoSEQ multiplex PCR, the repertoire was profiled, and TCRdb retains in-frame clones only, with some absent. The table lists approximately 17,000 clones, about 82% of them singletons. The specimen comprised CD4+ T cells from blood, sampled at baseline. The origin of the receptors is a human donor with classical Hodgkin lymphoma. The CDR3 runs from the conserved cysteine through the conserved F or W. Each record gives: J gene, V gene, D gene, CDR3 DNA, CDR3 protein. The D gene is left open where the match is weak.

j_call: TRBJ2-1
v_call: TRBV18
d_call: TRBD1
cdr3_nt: TGTGCCAGCTCATTTGTCGGACAGGCAGACAATGAGCAGTTCTTC
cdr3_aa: CASSFVGQADNEQFF

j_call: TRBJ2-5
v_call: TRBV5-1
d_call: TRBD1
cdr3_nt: TGCGCCAGCAGCCCTCGGACAGGGCAAGAGACCCAGTACTTC
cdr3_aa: CASSPRTGQETQYF

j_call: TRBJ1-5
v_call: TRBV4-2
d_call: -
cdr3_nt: TGTGCCAGCAGCCAAGGTGGGGGGCGTAGCAATCAGCCCCAGCATTTT
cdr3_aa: CASSQGGGRSNQPQHF

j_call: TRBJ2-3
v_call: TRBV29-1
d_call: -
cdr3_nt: TGCAGCGTTGACAAGGGGGAGATGACAGATACGCAGTATTTT
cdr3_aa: CSVDKGEMTDTQYF

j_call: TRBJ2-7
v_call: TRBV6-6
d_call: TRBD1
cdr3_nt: TGTGCCAGCAGCCGCGGACAGGGCTACGAGCAGTACTTC
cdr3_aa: CASSRGQGYEQYF

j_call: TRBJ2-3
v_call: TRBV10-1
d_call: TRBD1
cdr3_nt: TGCGCCTTACACACCATAGGGACAGCCACAGATACGCAGTATTTT
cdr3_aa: CALHTIGTATDTQYF

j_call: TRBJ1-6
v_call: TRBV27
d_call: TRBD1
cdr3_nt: TGTGCCAGCAGTTTAGGTTTGGGACAGAGCTCCTATAATTCACCCCTCCACTTT
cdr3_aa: CASSLGLGQSSYNSPLHF

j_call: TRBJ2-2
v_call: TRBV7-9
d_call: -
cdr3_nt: TGTGCCAGCAGCTCTCGCCTCCGGGACCCGAACACCGGGGAGCTGTTTTTT
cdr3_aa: CASSSRLRDPNTGELFF

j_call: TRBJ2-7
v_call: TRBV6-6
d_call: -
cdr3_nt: TGTGCCAGCAGTTTAAGACACTACGAGCAGTACTTC
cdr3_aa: CASSLRHYEQYF

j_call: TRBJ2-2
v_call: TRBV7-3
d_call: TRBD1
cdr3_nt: TGTGCCAGCAGCAACGTCGGGACAGGGATAACCGGGGAGCTGTTTTTT
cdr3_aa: CASSNVGTGITGELFF

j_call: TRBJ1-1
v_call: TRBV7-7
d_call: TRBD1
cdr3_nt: TGTGCTAGCAGCCCGGGACAGGGTGGGGAAGCTTTCTTT
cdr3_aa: CASSPGQGGEAFF

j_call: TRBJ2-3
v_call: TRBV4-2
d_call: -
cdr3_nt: TGTGCCAGCAGCCAAGCAGATACGCAGTATTTT
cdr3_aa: CASSQADTQYF

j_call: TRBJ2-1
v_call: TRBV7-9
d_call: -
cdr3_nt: TGTGCCAGCAGCTTAAATGGGGTTAATGAGCAGTTCTTC
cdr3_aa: CASSLNGVNEQFF

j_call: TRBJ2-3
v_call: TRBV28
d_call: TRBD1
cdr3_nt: TGTGCCAGCAGACCCCCTCCGGGACAGGACACAGATACGCAGTATTTT
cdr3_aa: CASRPPPGQDTDTQYF